The 7 T cell receptor beta chains in this list originate from one sample, sequenced in a study of human T cells and chemical hapten exposure. Time point meaning: pre-sensitization, week 0. Specified treatment: therapeutic diphenylcyclopropenone sensitization with weekly scalp DPC. TCRdb used MiXCR to reprocess the RACE reads, holding one entry per CDR3 protein. Among about 380,000 distinct CDR3 sequences, approximately 5.1% were seen once, and the ten largest hold approximately 2.8%. Specimen: whole blood, collected in connection with sensitization to the hapten diphenylcyclopropenone (DPC). The receptors derive from a woman between 50 and 59 years old with alopecia areata. Some clones in this sample may be carry-over from other donors' samples.

There are a few counts of this clonotype. Here the CDR3 reads CASSLAGTGKMSPLHF. The CDR3 DNA reads as TGTGCCAGCAGCTTAGCGGGGACAGGGAAGATGTCACCCCTCCACTTT. V gene TRBV7-9 combines with J gene TRBJ1-6, with TRBD1 matching 9 bases. The CDR3 length is 16 residues. The V and J ends lost 0 bases and 10 bases, in that order; junction bases with no gene match: 7. Germline values: CDR1 SEHNR, CDR2 FQNEAQ (reference sequence).

This clonotype came up many times. The V and J genes are TRBV12-3 or TRBV12-4 and TRBJ2-3; tentative D call: TRBD2 (6 bases). The CDR3 has 15 amino acids. V was clipped by 0 bases and J by 2 bases, with 9 bases between them. The CDR3, as DNA: TGTGCCAGCAGTTTAGCGGGGACTGTCACAGATACGCAGTATTTT. Protein: CASSLAGTVTDTQYF.

The V and J genes are TRBV9 and TRBJ2-3, with 7 bases that match TRBD2. Trimming at V came to 7 bases and at J to 2 bases, leaving 10 bases not matched to a gene. The germline CDR1 and CDR2 sequences are SGDLS and YYNGEE. CDR3 size: 15 residues. DNA of the CDR3: TGTGCCAGCGGCGGTGGGCGGGAGATCACAGATACGCAGTATTTT. Translated, it gives CASGGGREITDTQYF.

The chain carries TRBV5-8 and TRBJ2-1; tentative D call: TRBD1 (5 bases). The CDR3 has 14 amino acids. Germline CDR1 and CDR2: SGHTS and YDEGEE. V was trimmed by 0 bases and J by 8 bases, leaving 12 bases between them. CDR3: CASSLVPGLDEQFF. In DNA, the CDR3 is TGTGCCAGCAGCTTGGTCCCAGGGTTGGATGAGCAGTTCTTC.

In its sample, this clonotype was seen many times. The rearrangement links TRBV7-9 to TRBJ2-3; unclear D gene. This CDR3 region has 12 residues. Germline CDR1 and CDR2: SEHNR and FQNEAQ (reference sequence). The V end was cut by 1 base, the J end by 4 bases, with 3 bases between. In DNA form, the CDR3 reads TGTGCCAGCAGCTTAGTGGCAGATACGCAGTATTTT. Amino acid sequence: CASSLVADTQYF.

This clonotype was seen repeatedly, ten times or more. The chain links TRBV29-1 to TRBJ2-7; D unclear. The CDR3 runs 13 residues. Germline V gene data show CDR1 as SQVTM and CDR2 as ANQGSEA. Trimming took off 1 base at V and 6 bases at J, with 13 bases between the two ends. CDR3 nucleotides: TGCAGCGTTGAAGCGCGAAGGGCAGGCGAGCAGTACTTC. Protein: CSVEARRAGEQYF.

The sample holds many counts of this clonotype. The rearrangement uses TRBV29-1 and TRBJ2-1; possibly TRBD1 for D (7 bases). With 7 bases removed from V and 7 bases from J, the gap between germline ends came to 14 bases. The CDR3 sequence is 12 residues long. The germline gives CDR1 SQVTM, CDR2 ANQGSEA. The CDR3: CSGGTAVNEQFF. The CDR3 DNA reads TGCAGCGGCGGGACAGCGGTAAATGAGCAGTTCTTC.